The rows below give T cell receptor beta chains drawn from one sample of a study of T cell responses to AZD1222 COVID-19 vaccine. The table came from immunoSEQ multiplex PCR; TCRdb's copy has only in-frame clones and leaves some out. Here the sample spans over 100,000 clones, over 75% being singletons. Sequencing used peripheral blood, obtained on day 0 of AZD1222 vaccination. Source of these receptors: an adult in good health. CDR3s include the opening cysteine and the closing phenylalanine or tryptophan. Fields, in order: D gene, CDR3 length, J gene, V gene, clone size, CDR3 DNA, CDR3 protein. The D gene is left open where the match is weak. Rows give clone size only sometimes, using once, few, many, or a class for an expanded clone.

D gene: .
CDR3 length: 12
J gene: TRBJ1-2
V gene: TRBV18
clone size: .
CDR3 DNA: TGTGCCAGCTCAGGAACTAACTATGGCTACACCTTC
CDR3 protein: CASSGTNYGYTF

D gene: TRBD2
CDR3 length: 15
J gene: TRBJ2-1
V gene: TRBV19
clone size: .
CDR3 DNA: TGTGCCAGTAGTAGGGCAGCGGGAGCCTACAATGAGCAGTTCTTC
CDR3 protein: CASSRAAGAYNEQFF

D gene: .
CDR3 length: 12
J gene: TRBJ1-6
V gene: TRBV24-1
clone size: .
CDR3 DNA: TGTGCCACCTCGGGTCCGGTGGGACCCCTCCACTTT
CDR3 protein: CATSGPVGPLHF

D gene: TRBD2
CDR3 length: 18
J gene: TRBJ2-5
V gene: TRBV3-1/TRBV3-2
clone size: .
CDR3 DNA: TGTGCCAGCAGCCAACAAGCGGGTGCGGGGGGGCGGTTTGAGACCCAGTACTTC
CDR3 protein: CASSQQAGAGGRFETQYF

D gene: TRBD1
CDR3 length: 20
J gene: TRBJ2-7
V gene: TRBV18
clone size: .
CDR3 DNA: TGTGCCAGCTCACCGGCTGTACGGACAGGGGGCCCAGGGAGGTCCTACGAGCAGTACTTC
CDR3 protein: CASSPAVRTGGPGRSYEQYF

D gene: TRBD1
CDR3 length: 15
J gene: TRBJ2-7
V gene: TRBV19
clone size: .
CDR3 DNA: TGTGCCAGTAGTGGGAGACAGGGTAGCTCCTACGAGCAGTACTTC
CDR3 protein: CASSGRQGSSYEQYF

D gene: TRBD2
CDR3 length: 16
J gene: TRBJ2-1
V gene: TRBV28
clone size: .
CDR3 DNA: TGTGCCAGCAGTTTATCGGGGGGGCGAAAATACAATGAGCAGTTCTTC
CDR3 protein: CASSLSGGRKYNEQFF

D gene: .
CDR3 length: 16
J gene: TRBJ1-4
V gene: TRBV9
clone size: .
CDR3 DNA: TGTGCCAGCAGCGCCCGGGCCTCTGCAACTAATGAAAAACTGTTTTTT
CDR3 protein: CASSARASATNEKLFF

D gene: TRBD1
CDR3 length: 14
J gene: TRBJ1-5
V gene: TRBV5-8
clone size: once
CDR3 DNA: TGTGCCAGCAGCGAGGGACAGGCCAATCAGCCCCAGCATTTT
CDR3 protein: CASSEGQANQPQHF

D gene: .
CDR3 length: 14
J gene: TRBJ2-3
V gene: TRBV9
clone size: .
CDR3 DNA: TGTGCCAGCAGCCCCTCGGGTGGGACAGATACGCAGTATTTT
CDR3 protein: CASSPSGGTDTQYF

D gene: .
CDR3 length: 17
J gene: TRBJ1-5
V gene: TRBV6-1
clone size: .
CDR3 DNA: TGTGCCAGCAGTGAAGCGAGGAGTCACCCGAGCAATCAGCCCCAGCATTTT
CDR3 protein: CASSEARSHPSNQPQHF